This entry lists 14 T cell receptor beta chains sequenced from one sample in a study of identical twins. Each CDR3 protein gets one entry after TCRdb re-called the 5' RACE reads with MiXCR. The sample includes 690,000 or so distinct CDR3 sequences, 8.5% to 9.5% of them seen just once. The same data also contributed to another study, on yellow fever vaccine responses in identical twins.

The specimen was PBMCs. These receptor sequences come from a woman aged 18-30 years in good health.

This clonotype came up many times. This chain uses TRBV11-1 with TRBJ2-1; TRBD1 agrees at 9 bases. Germline V gene data show CDR1 as SGHAT and CDR2 as FQDESV (reference sequence). The CDR3 length is 18 residues. The V segment lost 5 bases and the J segment 8 bases; nucleotides outside the gene matches: 19. For the CDR3, the DNA is TGTGCCAGCAGCACGCGTCTCCCGCGACAGGGGGAGTCCGATGAGCAGTTCTTC. Its protein product is CASSTRLPRQGESDEQFF.

This chain connects TRBV2 to TRBJ1-5; TRBD1 might be the D (5 bases). There are 15 residues in the CDR3. Germline assignment: CDR1 SNHLY and CDR2 FYNNEI. Trimming removed 7 bases from V and 5 bases from J, with 18 bases in between. CDR3 sequence reads: CASTASPGLHQPQHF. The DNA of the CDR3 is TGTGCCAGCACCGCCTCTCCGGGACTCCATCAGCCCCAGCATTTT. Full variable domain (missing parts from reference TRBV2 and TRBJ1-5): EPEVTQTPSHQVTQMGQEVILRCVPISNHLYFYWYRQILGQKVEFLVSFYNNEISEKSEIFDDQFSVERPDGSNFTLKIRSTKLEDSAMYFCASTASPGLHQPQHFGDGTRLSIL.

J is TRBJ2-7 and V is TRBV12-3 or TRBV12-4, with TRBD2 matching 10 bases. This CDR3 spans 15 amino acids. V was pared by 4 bases and J by 1 base, with 4 bases of the junction left unmatched. The CDR3 is CASSSLAGGSYEQYF. Written as DNA, the CDR3 is TGTGCCAGCAGTTCGTTAGCGGGGGGTTCCTACGAGCAGTACTTC.

This clonotype occurred many times. The rearrangement joins TRBV7-2 to TRBJ2-5; weak D call: TRBD2 (5 bases). Trimming left V 0 bases short and J 5 bases short, with 13 bases between. The CDR3 extends over 15 amino acids. Germline lookup yields CDR1 SGHTA and CDR2 FQGNSA. The CDR3 region has the DNA TGTGCCAGCAGCTTAGCGGGGAAAGGCGGGGAGACCCAGTACTTC. Its translation is CASSLAGKGGETQYF.

This clonotype was seen repeatedly, ten times or more. The rearrangement links TRBV4-1 to TRBJ2-1; 9 bases align to TRBD2. The ends lost 0 bases at V and 10 bases at J; junction bases unmatched: 13. The CDR3 consists of 17 residues. In germline, CDR1 is MGHRA, CDR2 YSYEKL. This CDR3 is CASSQDALAGPQSEQFF. The CDR3 region has the DNA TGCGCCAGCAGCCAAGATGCTCTAGCGGGACCCCAATCGGAGCAGTTCTTC.

In its sample, this clonotype was seen many times. This chain links TRBV12-3 or TRBV12-4 with TRBJ2-7; D may be TRBD1 (6 bases). Trimming pared 4 bases from V and 4 bases from J, leaving 14 bases between. The CDR3 is 14 amino acids. Here the CDR3 reads CASSYTGTSYEQYF. The CDR3 DNA sequence: TGTGCCAGCAGTTACACAGGGACGTCTTACGAGCAGTACTTC.

This clonotype was seen repeatedly, ten times or more. This chain joins TRBV20-1 and TRBJ2-3; tentative D call: TRBD1 (5 bases). Trimming removed 1 base from V and 2 bases from J, with 7 bases in between. The CDR3 is made up of 13 amino acids. The germline V gene encodes CDR1 DFQATT and CDR2 SNEGSKA (reference sequence). The CDR3 here is CSARGQFTDTQYF. CDR3 coding DNA: TGCAGTGCTAGAGGACAGTTCACAGATACGCAGTATTTT.

This clonotype has only a few counts. CDR3 residues: CASSLDGADYGYTF. The CDR3 DNA sequence: TGTGCCAGCAGCTTAGATGGGGCGGACTATGGCTACACCTTC. The rearrangement links TRBV7-2 to TRBJ1-2, with TRBD1 as a possible D gene (5 bases). Trimming removed 1 base from V and 3 bases from J, with 9 bases in between. The CDR3 totals 14 residues. Germline assignment: CDR1 SGHTA and CDR2 FQGNSA.

This rearrangement joins TRBV9 to TRBJ2-4; no clear D. The germline V gene has CDR1 SGDLS and CDR2 YYNGEE. V gave up 0 bases and J gave up 2 bases, with 3 bases separating them. The CDR3 consists of 13 residues. The CDR3 region has the DNA TGTGCCAGCAGCGTAGCTTCCAAAAACATTCAGTACTTC. Translating it yields CASSVASKNIQYF.

This clonotype was seen many times. The V gene is TRBV3-1, the J gene TRBJ1-5; D uncertain. CDR1 is LGHDT, CDR2 YNNKEL, per germline (reference sequence). Trimming left V 2 bases short and J 4 bases short, with 6 bases between. The CDR3 contains 13 residues. The CDR3 DNA follows: TGTGCCAGCAGCCAACGCGAGAATCAGCCCCAGCATTTT. Translated: CASSQRENQPQHF.

This clonotype was counted ten times or more. CDR3 coding DNA: TGTGCCACGATATACTCCTACAATGAGCAGTTCTTC. It is translated as CATIYSYNEQFF. The chain uses TRBV12-3 or TRBV12-4 and TRBJ2-1; D not certain. V was shortened by 10 bases and J by 0 bases, with 7 bases between the two germline ends. CDR3 length: 12 residues.

This clonotype was found a few times. The chain carries TRBV7-2 and TRBJ2-1, with TRBD2 matching 9 bases. With V trimmed by 5 bases and J by 2 bases, 10 bases remained unmatched. Per the germline V gene, CDR1 is SGHTA and CDR2 is FQGNSA. This CDR3 region has 17 residues. Here the CDR3 reads CASSHNQLAGTYNEQFF. DNA of the CDR3: TGTGCCAGCAGCCATAATCAGCTAGCGGGGACCTACAATGAGCAGTTCTTC. Variable domain in full (rest from reference TRBV7-2 and TRBJ2-1): GAGVSQSPSNKVTEKGKDVELRCDPISGHTALYWYRQSLGQGLEFLIYFQGNSAPDKSGLPSDRFSAERTGGSVSTLTIQRTQQEDSAVYLCASSHNQLAGTYNEQFFGPGTRLTVL.

The chain is built from TRBV7-2 and TRBJ2-3, with 8 bases fitting TRBD2. V lost 6 bases, J lost 4 bases, and 9 bases stayed unmatched. Germline CDR1 reads SGHTA; CDR2 reads FQGNSA. CDR3 size: 15 residues. DNA for the CDR3: TGTGCCAGCAGATCGAGCGGGAGCCCCCCAGATACGCAGTATTTT. It encodes CASRSSGSPPDTQYF.

This clonotype was seen only a few times. This sequence joins TRBV11-2 and TRBJ2-6, with D possibly matching TRBD2 (5 bases). CDR3 length equals 14 residues. V was trimmed by 3 bases and J by 2 bases, leaving 5 bases between them. The germline CDR1 and CDR2 sequences are SGHAT and FQNNGV. The CDR3 DNA reads TGTGCCAGCAGCTTTAGCGCTGGGGCCAACGTCCTGACTTTC. It yields the protein CASSFSAGANVLTF.